This T cell receptor (beta chain) comes out of a study of radiotherapy plus CTLA-4 blockade in lung cancer. Only in-frame clones appear in the TCRdb table, and some are missing; sequencing was by immunoSEQ multiplex PCR. The repertoire holds around 70,000 clones, with around 86% as singletons. CDR3 length: 13 residues. Per germline, CDR1 SGHTA and CDR2 FQGTGA. Trimming cost V 5 bases and J 2 bases, with 10 bases left between them. The material was peripheral blood, obtained from a patient treated with radiotherapy plus ipilimumab. The clonotype comes from a human donor with non-small cell lung cancer who had a partial response to radiotherapy plus ipilimumab. The J gene is TRBJ2-7, the V gene TRBV7-3; D is perhaps TRBD2 (5 bases). The CDR3 protein is CASSTRQTYEQYF. The CDR3 region has the DNA TGTGCCAGCAGCACTAGGCAAACCTACGAGCAGTACTTC.